The clone carrying this TCR beta chain was detected many times. What it recognizes is unknown. This entry is derived from a study of neurological immune-mediated disorders. Findings and limits, study-wide: HTLV-1-associated myelopathy led in TCR clonal expansion, while multiple sclerosis ranked lowest, below healthy controls. The multiple sclerosis repertoire cluster was associated with no clinical or MRI feature.

CDR3 length: 16 amino acids. The germline V gene has CDR1 MGHRA and CDR2 YSYEKL. Trimming took 4 bases from V and 7 from J, leaving 22 bases between them. Template-switch 5'RACE cDNA synthesis added a 10-nucleotide unique molecular identifier. TCRdb reprocessed the 5' RACE reads with MiXCR, giving one entry per CDR3 protein. The data show under 45,000 distinct CDR3 sequences, 2% to 3% seen once. The V and J genes are TRBV4-1 and TRBJ1-1; D gene ambiguous. This sequence was found in a man aged 50-60 years with multiple sclerosis. Sequenced input: PBMCs. The CDR3 loop reads CASSPALRQNRIEAFF. As DNA, the CDR3 is TGCGCCAGCAGCCCGGCCCTACGGCAGAACCGTATTGAAGCTTTCTTT.